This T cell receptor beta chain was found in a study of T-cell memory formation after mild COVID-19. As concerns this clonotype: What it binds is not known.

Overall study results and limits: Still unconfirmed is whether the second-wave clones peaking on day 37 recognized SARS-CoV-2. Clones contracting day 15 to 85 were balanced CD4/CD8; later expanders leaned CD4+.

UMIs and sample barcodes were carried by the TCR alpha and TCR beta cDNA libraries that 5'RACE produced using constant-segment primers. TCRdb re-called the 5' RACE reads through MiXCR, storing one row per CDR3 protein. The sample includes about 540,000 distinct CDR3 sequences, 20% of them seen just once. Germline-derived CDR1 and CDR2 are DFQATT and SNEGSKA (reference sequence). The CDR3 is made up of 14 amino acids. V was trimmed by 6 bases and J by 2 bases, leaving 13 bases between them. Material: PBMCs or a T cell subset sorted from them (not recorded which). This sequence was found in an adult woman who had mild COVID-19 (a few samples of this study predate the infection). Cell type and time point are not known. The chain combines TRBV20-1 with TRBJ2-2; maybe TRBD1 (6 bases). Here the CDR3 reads CSATEQGNTGELFF. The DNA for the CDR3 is TGCAGTGCCACCGAACAGGGCAACACCGGGGAGCTGTTTTTT.